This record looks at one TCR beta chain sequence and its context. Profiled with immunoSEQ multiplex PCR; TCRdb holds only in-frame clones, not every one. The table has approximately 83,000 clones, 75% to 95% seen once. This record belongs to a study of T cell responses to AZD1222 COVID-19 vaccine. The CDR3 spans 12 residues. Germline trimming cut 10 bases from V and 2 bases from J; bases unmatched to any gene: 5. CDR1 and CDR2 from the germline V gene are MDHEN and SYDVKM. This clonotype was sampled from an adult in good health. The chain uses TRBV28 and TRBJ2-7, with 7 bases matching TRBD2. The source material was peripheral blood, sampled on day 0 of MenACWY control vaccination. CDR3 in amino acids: CATKRGPYEQYF. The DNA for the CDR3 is TGTGCCACCAAGCGGGGCCCCTACGAGCAGTACTTC.